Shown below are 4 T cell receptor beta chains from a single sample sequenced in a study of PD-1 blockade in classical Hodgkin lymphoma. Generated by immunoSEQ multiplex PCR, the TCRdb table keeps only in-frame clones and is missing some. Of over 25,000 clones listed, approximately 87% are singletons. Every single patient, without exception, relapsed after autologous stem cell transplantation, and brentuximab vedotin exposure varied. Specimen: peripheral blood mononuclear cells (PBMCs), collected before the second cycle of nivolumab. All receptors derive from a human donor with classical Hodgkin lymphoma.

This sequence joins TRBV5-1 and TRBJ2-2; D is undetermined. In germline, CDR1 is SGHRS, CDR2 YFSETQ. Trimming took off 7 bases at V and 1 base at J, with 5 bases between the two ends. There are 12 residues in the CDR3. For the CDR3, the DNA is TGCGCCAGCTTGGGGAACACCGGGGAGCTGTTTTTT. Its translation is CASLGNTGELFF.

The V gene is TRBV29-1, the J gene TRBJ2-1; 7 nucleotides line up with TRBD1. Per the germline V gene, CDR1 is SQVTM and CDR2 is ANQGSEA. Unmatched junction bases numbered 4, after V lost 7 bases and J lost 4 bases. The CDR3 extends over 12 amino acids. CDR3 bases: TGCAGCGCCCGGACAGGTTACAATGAGCAGTTCTTC. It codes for CSARTGYNEQFF.

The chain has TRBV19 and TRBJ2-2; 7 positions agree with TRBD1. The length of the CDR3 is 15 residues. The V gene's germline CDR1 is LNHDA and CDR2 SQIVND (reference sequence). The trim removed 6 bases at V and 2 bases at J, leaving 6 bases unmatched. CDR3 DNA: TGTGCCAGTAGCCCCGGGACAGAAAACACCGGGGAGCTGTTTTTT. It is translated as CASSPGTENTGELFF. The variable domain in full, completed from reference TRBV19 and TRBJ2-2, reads DGGITQSPKYLFRKEGQNVTLSCEQNLNHDAMYWYRQDPGQGLRLIYYSQIVNDFQKGDIAEGYSVSREKKESFPLTVTSAQKNPTAFYLCASSPGTENTGELFFGEGSRLTVL.

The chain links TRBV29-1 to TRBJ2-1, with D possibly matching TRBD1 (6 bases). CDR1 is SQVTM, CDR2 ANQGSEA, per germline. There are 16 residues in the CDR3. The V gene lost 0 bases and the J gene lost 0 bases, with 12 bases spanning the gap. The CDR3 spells CSVEDPGVSSYNEQFF. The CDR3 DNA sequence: TGCAGCGTTGAAGATCCAGGGGTGAGCTCCTACAATGAGCAGTTCTTC.